This T cell receptor (beta chain) was obtained from a study of molecular identifiers for immune sequencing clone quantification. TCRdb used MiXCR to reprocess the PCR reads, holding one entry per CDR3 protein. Of about 640,000 distinct CDR3 sequences in the sample, approximately 20% are singletons; the top ten hold under 0.95%. At least ten counts were recorded for this clonotype. The ends were cut back, 3 bases at V and 0 bases at J, with 18 bases in the middle. From germline, CDR1 is SEHNR and CDR2 FQNEAQ (reference sequence). This CDR3 has 17 amino acids. The sequence derives from a human donor in good health. Some libraries in this study had Jurkat cell RNA spiked in. Sequenced material: naive CD8+ T cells from blood, with Jurkat cell RNA spiked in. Subset indicated: FACS-sorted CD8+CD4-CCR7+CD45RA+ naive T cells. This rearrangement joins TRBV7-9 to TRBJ2-7; D uncertain. CDR3 DNA: TGTGCCAGCAGCTTGAAGTCTCCCCGGGCCAGCTCCTACGAGCAGTACTTC. Translated, it gives CASSLKSPRASSYEQYF.